This TCR beta chain was found in a study of blood T cell repertoires in COVID-19. The wider study: In each case, the material was cDNA or gDNA derived from T cells, B-cell-depleted T cells, or PBMCs.

The repertoire was sequenced with immunoSEQ multiplex PCR; TCRdb's copy has only in-frame clones and lacks some. The sample yields a few hundred thousand clones, about 89% seen once. All enrollees were roughly 18 to 89 years old and from fewer than 25 US areas. The sequence derives from a man aged 35-49 years in a cohort exposed to, infected with or recovered from COVID-19 (not recorded which). What was sequenced was PBMCs or T cells enriched from blood (not recorded which).

The CDR3 spells CASSDSHRGKAFF. In nucleotides, the CDR3 is TGTGCCAGCAGTGACTCCCACAGGGGGAAAGCTTTCTTT. This chain uses TRBV6-4 with TRBJ1-1; TRBD1 aligns across 8 bases. Germline CDR1 is MRHNA and CDR2 is SNTAGT. J was trimmed by 9 bases and V by 0 bases; bases with no gene match: 3. The CDR3 covers 13 residues.